Listed below are T cell receptor beta chains from one sample, sequenced in a study of regulatory T cells in long-lasting Graves disease. TCRdb passed the multiplex PCR reads through MiXCR, listing each CDR3 protein once. The table records about 560,000 distinct CDR3 sequences, 15% to 20% of them present only once. This same sample was also part of a study on T cells in Graves' hyperthyroidism and ophthalmopathy.

This sample comprised peripheral blood mononuclear cells (PBMCs), obtained at new diagnosis, from a patient treated with antithyroid drugs. These receptors originate from a man younger than 30 with Graves disease. CDR3s include the opening cysteine and the closing phenylalanine or tryptophan.

>TRBJ2-3|TRBV7-3
CASALARTDTQYF
>TRBJ2-7|TRBV7-2
CASSLADRGSNLYEQYF
>TRBJ2-1|TRBV11-2
CASSLYPPGQVVSGRLYNEQFF
>.|TRBV28
CASSFRREGWSDEQFF
>TRBJ2-7|TRBV7-9
CASSPEGLSGSYEQYF
>TRBJ1-1|TRBV3-1
CASSQDIRAEAFF
>TRBJ2-1|TRBV28
CASRSETGSQIYEQFF
>TRBJ1-1|TRBV13
CASSWDPWLMNTEAFF
>TRBJ2-1|TRBV29-1
CSVAGPSGNEQFF
>TRBJ1-2|TRBV19
CASSTTHTTGGRDGYTF
>TRBJ1-6|TRBV28
CASSMRGGFSYNSPLHF
>TRBJ2-7|TRBV6-2/TRBV6-3
CASSSQGKDEQYF
>TRBJ2-1|TRBV4-1
CASSSYPGRIYNEQFF
>TRBJ2-5|TRBV6-2/TRBV6-3
CASTRDSQETQYF
>TRBJ2-5|TRBV11-3
CASSPGQGASETQYF
>TRBJ1-1|TRBV14
CASSPPLRTMNTEAFF
>TRBJ2-7|TRBV6-1
CAASLAAFREQYF
>TRBJ1-2|TRBV9
CASSDGQTNYGYTF
>TRBJ1-4|TRBV20-1
CSLTGTGEKLFF
>TRBJ2-5|TRBV5-4
CASSRYDVQETQYF
>TRBJ2-2|TRBV7-3
CASSSFGLAGDTGELFF
>TRBJ2-2|TRBV12-3/TRBV12-4
CAIPRAGGSAGELVF
>TRBJ2-1|TRBV5-1
CASRTGQLNEQFF
>TRBJ2-5|TRBV11-2
CASSLLASGGSGETQYF
>TRBJ2-1|TRBV6-2/TRBV6-3
CASSSPGTSGPFDEQFF
>TRBJ2-3|TRBV5-1
CASSRRTSGSADTQYF
>TRBJ2-6|TRBV7-2
CASSYTGGANVLTF
>TRBJ1-1|TRBV19
CASSIDSVLLEAFF
>TRBJ2-5|TRBV5-5
CASSFPTAQETQYF
>TRBJ1-6|TRBV27
CASSLREPSGNSPLHF
>TRBJ2-7|TRBV20-1
CSAGGLAGYEQYF
>TRBJ2-7|TRBV6-2/TRBV6-3
CASSEDRGRARRYEQYF
>TRBJ2-1|TRBV7-6
CASSHIHRASSYNEQFF
>TRBJ2-2|TRBV12-3/TRBV12-4
CASSPEGGDGELFF
>TRBJ2-1|TRBV5-4
CASSGGLADEELF
>TRBJ1-2|TRBV27
CASSSPGQAGRGYTF
>TRBJ1-5|TRBV12-3/TRBV12-4
CASSLGPGRDQPQHF
>TRBJ1-6|TRBV30
CAGEAANNSPLHF
>TRBJ1-3|TRBV19
CASREDGTAHTIYF
>TRBJ2-2|TRBV28
CASSFQGVNTGELFF